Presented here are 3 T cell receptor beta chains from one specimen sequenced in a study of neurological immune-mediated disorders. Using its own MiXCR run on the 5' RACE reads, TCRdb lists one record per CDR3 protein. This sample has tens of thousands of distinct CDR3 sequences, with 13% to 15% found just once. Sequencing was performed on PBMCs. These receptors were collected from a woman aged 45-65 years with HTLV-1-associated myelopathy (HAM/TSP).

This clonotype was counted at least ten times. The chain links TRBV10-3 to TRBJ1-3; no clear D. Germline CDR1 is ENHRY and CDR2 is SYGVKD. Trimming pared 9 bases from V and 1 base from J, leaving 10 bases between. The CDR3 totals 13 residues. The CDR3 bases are TGTGCCATGAGGAGCGAATCTGGAAACACCATATATTTT. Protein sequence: CAMRSESGNTIYF.

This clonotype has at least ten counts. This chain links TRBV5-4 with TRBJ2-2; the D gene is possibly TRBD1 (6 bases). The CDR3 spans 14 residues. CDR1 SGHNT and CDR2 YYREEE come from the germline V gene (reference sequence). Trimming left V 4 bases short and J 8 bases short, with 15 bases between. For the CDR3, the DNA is TGTGCCAGCAGCCCCGACAGGTCCATGGGGGAGCTGTTTTTT. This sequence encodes CASSPDRSMGELFF.

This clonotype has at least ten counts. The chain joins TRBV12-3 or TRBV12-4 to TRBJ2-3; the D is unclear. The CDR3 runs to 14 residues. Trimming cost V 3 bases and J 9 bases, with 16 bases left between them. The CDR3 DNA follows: TGTGCCAGCAGTTTGAGGCAGGTTGATATGACGCAGTATTTT. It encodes CASSLRQVDMTQYF.